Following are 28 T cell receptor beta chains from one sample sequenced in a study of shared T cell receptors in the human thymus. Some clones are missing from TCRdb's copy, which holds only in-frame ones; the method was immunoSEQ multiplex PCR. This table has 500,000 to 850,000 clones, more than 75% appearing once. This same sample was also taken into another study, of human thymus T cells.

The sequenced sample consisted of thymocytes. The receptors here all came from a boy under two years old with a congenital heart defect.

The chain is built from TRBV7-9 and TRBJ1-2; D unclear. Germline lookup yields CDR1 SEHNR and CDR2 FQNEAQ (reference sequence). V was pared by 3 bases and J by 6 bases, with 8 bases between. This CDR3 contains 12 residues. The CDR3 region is CASSFREDGYTF. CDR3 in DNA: TGTGCCAGCAGCTTTAGAGAGGATGGCTACACCTTC. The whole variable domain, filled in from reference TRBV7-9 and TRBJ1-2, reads DTGVSQNPRHKITKRGQNVTFRCDPISEHNRLYWYRQTLGQGPEFLTYFQNEAQLEKSRLLSDRFSAERPKGSFSTLEIQRTEQGDSAMYLCASSFREDGYTFGSGTRLTVV.

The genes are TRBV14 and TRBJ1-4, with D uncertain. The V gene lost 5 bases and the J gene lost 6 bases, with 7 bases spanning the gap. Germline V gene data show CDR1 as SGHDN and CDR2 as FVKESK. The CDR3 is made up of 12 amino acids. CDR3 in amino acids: CASSKADEKLFF. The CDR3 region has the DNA TGTGCCAGCAGCAAGGCGGATGAAAAACTGTTTTTT.

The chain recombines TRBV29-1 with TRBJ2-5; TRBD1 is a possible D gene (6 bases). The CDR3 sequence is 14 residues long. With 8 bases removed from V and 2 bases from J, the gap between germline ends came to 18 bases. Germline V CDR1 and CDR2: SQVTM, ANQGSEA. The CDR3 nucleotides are TGCAGCCCAGTACCCCGGACAGAGCAAGAGACCCAGTACTTC. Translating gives CSPVPRTEQETQYF. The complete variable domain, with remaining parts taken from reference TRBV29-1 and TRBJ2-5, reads SAVISQKPSRDICQRGTSLTIQCQVDSQVTMMFWYRQQPGQSLTLIATANQGSEATYESGFVIDKFPISRPNLTFSTLTVSNMSPEDSSIYLCSPVPRTEQETQYFGPGTRLLVL.

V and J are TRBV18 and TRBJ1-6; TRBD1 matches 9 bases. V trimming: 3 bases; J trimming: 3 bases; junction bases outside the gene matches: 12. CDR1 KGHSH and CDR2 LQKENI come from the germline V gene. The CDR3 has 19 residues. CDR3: CASSPHGTGKDFYNSPLHF. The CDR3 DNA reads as TGTGCCAGCTCACCTCACGGGACAGGGAAGGACTTCTATAATTCACCCCTCCACTTT.

The CDR3 reads CASSSGTNQETQYF. CDR3 DNA sequence: TGTGCCAGCAGCTCGGGGACTAACCAAGAGACCCAGTACTTC. This chain uses TRBV5-6 with TRBJ2-5, with TRBD2 matching 7 bases. From germline, CDR1 is SGHDT and CDR2 YYEEEE. This CDR3 region has 14 residues. V was pared by 3 bases and J by 0 bases, with 2 bases of the junction left unmatched.

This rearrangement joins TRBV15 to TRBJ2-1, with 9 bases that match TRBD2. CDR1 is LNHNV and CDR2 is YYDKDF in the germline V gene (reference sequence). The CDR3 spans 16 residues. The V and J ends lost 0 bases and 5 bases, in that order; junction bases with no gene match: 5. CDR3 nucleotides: TGTGCCACCAGCAGAGAGAGAGGACTAGCGAACAATGAGCAGTTCTTC. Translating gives CATSRERGLANNEQFF.

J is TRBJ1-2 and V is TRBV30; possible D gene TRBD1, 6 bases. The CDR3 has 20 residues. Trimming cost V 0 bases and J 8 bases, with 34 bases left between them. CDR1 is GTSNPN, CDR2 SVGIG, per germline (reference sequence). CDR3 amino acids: CAWSVLFLEATGNRGEGYTF. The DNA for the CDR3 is TGTGCCTGGAGTGTACTTTTTCTCGAGGCGACAGGCAACCGTGGAGAGGGCTACACCTTC.

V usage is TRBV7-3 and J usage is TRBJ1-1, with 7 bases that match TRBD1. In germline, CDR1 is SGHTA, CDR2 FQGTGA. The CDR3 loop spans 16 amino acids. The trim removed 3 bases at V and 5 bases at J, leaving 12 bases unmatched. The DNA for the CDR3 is TGTGCCAGCAGCTTGACAGGGAGCATTAATCGGACTGAAGCTTTCTTT. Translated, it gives CASSLTGSINRTEAFF.

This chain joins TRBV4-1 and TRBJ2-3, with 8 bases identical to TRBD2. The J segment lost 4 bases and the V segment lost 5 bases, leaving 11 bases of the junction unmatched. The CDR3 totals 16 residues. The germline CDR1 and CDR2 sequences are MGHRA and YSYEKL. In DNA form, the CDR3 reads TGCGCCAGCAGCTCATCCGGGACTAGTCCGTCAGATACGCAGTATTTT. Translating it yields CASSSSGTSPSDTQYF.

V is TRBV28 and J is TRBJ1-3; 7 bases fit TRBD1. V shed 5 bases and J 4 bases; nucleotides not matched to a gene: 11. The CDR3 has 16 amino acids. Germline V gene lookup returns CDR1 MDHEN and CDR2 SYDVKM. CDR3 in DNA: TGTGCCAGCAGTACACCAGACAGGGAGCCCGGAAACACCATATATTTT. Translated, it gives CASSTPDREPGNTIYF.

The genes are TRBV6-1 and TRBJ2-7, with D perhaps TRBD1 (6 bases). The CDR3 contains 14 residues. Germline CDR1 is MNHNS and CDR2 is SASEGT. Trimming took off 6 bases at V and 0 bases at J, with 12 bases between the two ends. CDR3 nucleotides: TGTGCCAGCAGGGCAGGGGCCAGCTCCTACGAGCAGTACTTC. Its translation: CASRAGASSYEQYF.

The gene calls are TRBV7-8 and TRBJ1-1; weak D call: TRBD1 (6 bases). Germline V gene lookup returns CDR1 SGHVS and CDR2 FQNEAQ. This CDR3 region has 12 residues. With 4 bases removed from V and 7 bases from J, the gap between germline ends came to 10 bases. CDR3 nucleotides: TGTGCCAGCAGCTCTTCGGACAGTGAAGCTTTCTTT. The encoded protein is CASSSSDSEAFF.

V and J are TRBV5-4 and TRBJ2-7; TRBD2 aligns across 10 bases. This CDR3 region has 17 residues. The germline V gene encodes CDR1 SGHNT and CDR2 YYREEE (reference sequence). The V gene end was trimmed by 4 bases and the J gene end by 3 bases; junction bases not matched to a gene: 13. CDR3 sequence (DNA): TGTGCCAGCAGCCCCAACAAGGAGCGGGGGGGCCTCTACGAGCAGTACTTC. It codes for CASSPNKERGGLYEQYF.

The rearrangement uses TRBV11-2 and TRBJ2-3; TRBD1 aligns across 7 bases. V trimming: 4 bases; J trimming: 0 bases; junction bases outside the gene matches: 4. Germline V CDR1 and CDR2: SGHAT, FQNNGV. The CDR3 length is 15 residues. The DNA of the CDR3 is TGTGCCAGCAGCTCATCAGGGGGAAGCACAGATACGCAGTATTTT. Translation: CASSSSGGSTDTQYF.

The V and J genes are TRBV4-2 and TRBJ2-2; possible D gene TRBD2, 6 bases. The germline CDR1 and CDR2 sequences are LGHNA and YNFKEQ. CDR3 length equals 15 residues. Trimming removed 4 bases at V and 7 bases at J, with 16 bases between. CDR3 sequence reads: CASSLAERVNGELFF. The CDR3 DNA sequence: TGTGCCAGCAGCCTAGCCGAGCGGGTCAACGGGGAGCTGTTTTTT.

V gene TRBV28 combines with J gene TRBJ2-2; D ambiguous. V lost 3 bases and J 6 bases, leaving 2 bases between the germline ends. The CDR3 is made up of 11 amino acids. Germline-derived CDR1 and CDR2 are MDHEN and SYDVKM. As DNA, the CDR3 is TGTGCCAGCAGTTTCGCCGGGGAGCTGTTTTTT. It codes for CASSFAGELFF.

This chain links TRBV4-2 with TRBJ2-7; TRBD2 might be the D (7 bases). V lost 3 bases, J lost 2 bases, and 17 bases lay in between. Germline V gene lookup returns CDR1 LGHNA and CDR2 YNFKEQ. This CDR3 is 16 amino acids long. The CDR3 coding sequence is TGTGCCAGCAGCCACGAACCGCGGGGGCGTCCCTACGAGCAGTACTTC. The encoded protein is CASSHEPRGRPYEQYF.

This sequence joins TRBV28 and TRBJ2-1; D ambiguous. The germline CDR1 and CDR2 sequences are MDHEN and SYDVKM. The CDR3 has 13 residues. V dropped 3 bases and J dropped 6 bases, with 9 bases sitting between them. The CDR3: CASSFGTPNEQFF. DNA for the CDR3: TGTGCCAGCAGTTTTGGCACACCCAATGAGCAGTTCTTC.

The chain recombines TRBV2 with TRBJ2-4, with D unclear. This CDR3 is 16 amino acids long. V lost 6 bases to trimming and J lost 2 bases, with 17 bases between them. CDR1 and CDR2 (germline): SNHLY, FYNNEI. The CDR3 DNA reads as TGTGCCAGCAGGTCCCTTAGTGGTGGTTCCAAAAACATTCAGTACTTC. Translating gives CASRSLSGGSKNIQYF.

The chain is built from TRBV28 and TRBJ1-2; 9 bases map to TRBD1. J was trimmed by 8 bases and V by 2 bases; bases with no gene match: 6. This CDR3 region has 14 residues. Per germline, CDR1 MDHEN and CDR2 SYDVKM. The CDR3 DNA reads TGTGCCAGCAGTTTACTGACAGGGGGTAGAGGCTACACCTTC. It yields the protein CASSLLTGGRGYTF.

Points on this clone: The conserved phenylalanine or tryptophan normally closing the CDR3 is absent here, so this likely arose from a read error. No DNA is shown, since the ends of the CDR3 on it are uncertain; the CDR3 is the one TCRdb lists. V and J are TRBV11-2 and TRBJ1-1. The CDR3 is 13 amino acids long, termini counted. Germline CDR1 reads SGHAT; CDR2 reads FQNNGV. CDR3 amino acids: CASSLGTATPPEV.

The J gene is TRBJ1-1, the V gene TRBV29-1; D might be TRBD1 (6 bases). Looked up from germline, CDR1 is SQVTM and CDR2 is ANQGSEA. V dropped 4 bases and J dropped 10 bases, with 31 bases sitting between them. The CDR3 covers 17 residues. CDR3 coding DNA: TGCAGCGTTGTTGATACAGGGAATATCCTACCCCCATCTGGAGCTTTCTTT. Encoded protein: CSVVDTGNILPPSGAFF.

CDR3 sequence: CASSQDHRGGTEAFF. CDR3 sequence (DNA): TGTGCCAGCAGCCAAGACCACAGGGGTGGCACTGAAGCTTTCTTT. The chain employs TRBV14 and TRBJ1-1; TRBD1 agrees at 7 bases. This CDR3 comprises 15 residues. Germline loops: CDR1 SGHDN, CDR2 FVKESK. The ends lost 0 bases at V and 4 bases at J; junction bases unmatched: 5.

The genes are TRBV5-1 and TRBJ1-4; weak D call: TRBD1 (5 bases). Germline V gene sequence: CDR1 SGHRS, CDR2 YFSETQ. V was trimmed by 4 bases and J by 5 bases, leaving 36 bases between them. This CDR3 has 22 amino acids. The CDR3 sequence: CASSENNRLDKGRKVRNEKLFF. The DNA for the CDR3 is TGCGCCAGCAGCGAAAATAATCGTCTCGACAAGGGGAGGAAGGTGCGGAATGAAAAACTGTTTTTT. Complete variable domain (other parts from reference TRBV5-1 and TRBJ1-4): KAGVTQTPRYLIKTRGQQVTLSCSPISGHRSVSWYQQTPGQGLQFLFEYFSETQRNKGNFPGRFSGRQFSNSRSEMNVSTLELGDSALYLCASSENNRLDKGRKVRNEKLFFGSGTQLSVL.

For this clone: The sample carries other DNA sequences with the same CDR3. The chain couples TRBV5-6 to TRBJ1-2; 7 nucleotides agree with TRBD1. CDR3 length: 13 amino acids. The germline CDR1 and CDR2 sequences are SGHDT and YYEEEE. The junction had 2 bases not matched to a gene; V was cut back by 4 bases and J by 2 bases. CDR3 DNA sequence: TGTGCCAGCAGCCTACAGGGGAACTATGGCTACACCTTC. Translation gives CASSLQGNYGYTF.

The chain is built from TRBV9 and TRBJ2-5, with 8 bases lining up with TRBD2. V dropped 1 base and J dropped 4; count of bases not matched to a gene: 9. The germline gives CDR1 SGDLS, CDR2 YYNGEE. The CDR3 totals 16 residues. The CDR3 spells CASSVSDSGVGETQYF. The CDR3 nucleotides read TGTGCCAGCAGCGTATCTGATAGCGGGGTCGGAGAGACCCAGTACTTC.

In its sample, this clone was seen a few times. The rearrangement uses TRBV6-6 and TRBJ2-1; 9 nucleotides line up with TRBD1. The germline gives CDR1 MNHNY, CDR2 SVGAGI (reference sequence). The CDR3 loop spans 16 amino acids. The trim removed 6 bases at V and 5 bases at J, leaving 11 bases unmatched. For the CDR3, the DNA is TGTGCCAGCAGCCAGTACCCCGGGACAGGGAACAATGAGCAGTTCTTC. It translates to CASSQYPGTGNNEQFF.

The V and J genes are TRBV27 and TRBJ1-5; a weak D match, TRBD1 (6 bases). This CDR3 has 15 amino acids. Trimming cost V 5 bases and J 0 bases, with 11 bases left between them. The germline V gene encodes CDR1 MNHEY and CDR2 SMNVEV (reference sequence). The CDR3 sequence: CASSPTGLSNQPQHF. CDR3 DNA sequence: TGTGCCAGCAGTCCGACAGGTCTTAGCAATCAGCCCCAGCATTTT.